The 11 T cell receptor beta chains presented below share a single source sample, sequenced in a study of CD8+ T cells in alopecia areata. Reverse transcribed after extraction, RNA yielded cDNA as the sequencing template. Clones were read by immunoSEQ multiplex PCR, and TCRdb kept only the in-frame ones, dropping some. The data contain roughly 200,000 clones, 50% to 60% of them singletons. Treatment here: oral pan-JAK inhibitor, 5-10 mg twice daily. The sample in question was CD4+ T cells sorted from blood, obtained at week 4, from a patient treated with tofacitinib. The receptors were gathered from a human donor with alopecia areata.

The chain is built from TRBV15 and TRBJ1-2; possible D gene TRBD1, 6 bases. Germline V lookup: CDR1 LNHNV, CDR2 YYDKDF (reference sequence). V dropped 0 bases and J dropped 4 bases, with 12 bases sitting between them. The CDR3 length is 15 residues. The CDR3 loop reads CATSRDLTGSYGYTF. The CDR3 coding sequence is TGTGCCACCAGCAGAGATCTCACAGGGAGCTATGGCTACACCTTC.

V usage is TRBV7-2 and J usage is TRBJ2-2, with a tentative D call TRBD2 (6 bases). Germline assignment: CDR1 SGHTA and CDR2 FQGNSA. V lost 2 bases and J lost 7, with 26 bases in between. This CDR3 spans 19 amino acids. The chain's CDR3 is CASSLSAIRGRRGGGELFF. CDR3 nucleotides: TGTGCCAGCAGCTTATCGGCTATAAGGGGACGTAGGGGAGGCGGGGAGCTGTTTTTT.

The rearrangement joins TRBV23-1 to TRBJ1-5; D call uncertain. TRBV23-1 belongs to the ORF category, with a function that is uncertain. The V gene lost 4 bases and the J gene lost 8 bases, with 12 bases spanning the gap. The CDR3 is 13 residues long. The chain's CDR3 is CASSPGREEPQHF. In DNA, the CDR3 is TGCGCCAGCAGTCCGGGGAGGGAGGAGCCCCAGCATTTT.

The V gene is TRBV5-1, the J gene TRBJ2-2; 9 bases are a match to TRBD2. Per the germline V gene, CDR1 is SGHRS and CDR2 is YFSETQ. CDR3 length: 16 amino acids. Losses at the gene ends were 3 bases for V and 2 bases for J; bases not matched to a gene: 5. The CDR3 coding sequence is TGCGCCAGCAGCTCCAGCGGGGGGCTCAACACCGGGGAGCTGTTTTTT. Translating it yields CASSSSGGLNTGELFF.

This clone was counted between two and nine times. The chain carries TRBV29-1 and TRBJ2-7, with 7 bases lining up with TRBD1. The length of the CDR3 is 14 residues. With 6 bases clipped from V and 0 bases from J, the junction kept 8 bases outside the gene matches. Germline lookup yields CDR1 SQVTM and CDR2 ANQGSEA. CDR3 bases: TGCAGCGTCGAGGACAGGAGTAACTCCTACGAGCAGTACTTC. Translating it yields CSVEDRSNSYEQYF.

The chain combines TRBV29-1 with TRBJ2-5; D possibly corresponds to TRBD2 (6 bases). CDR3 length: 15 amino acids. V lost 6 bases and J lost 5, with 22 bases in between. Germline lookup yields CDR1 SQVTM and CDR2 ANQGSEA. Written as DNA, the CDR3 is TGCAGCGTGCACAGAGGGAGGCGCTTGGGGGAGACCCAGTACTTC. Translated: CSVHRGRRLGETQYF.

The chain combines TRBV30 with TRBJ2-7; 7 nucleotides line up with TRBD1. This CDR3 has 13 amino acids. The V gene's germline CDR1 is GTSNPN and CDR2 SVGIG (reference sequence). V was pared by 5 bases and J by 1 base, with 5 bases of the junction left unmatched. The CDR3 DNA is TGTGCCTGGGGACCGGGACAGTCCTACGAGCAGTACTTC. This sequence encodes CAWGPGQSYEQYF.

In nucleotides, the CDR3 is TGCGCCAGCAGCAACCCATGGGGGAACACTGAAGCTTTCTTT. It codes for CASSNPWGNTEAFF. V usage is TRBV5-1 and J usage is TRBJ1-1; no clear D. CDR3 length: 14 residues. Trimming removed 4 bases at V and 1 base at J, with 11 bases between. Germline values: CDR1 SGHRS, CDR2 YFSETQ. The full variable domain, in which reference TRBV5-1 and TRBJ1-1 provide the parts outside the CDR3, is KAGVTQTPRYLIKTRGQQVTLSCSPISGHRSVSWYQQTPGQGLQFLFEYFSETQRNKGNFPGRFSGRQFSNSRSEMNVSTLELGDSALYLCASSNPWGNTEAFFGQGTRLTVV.

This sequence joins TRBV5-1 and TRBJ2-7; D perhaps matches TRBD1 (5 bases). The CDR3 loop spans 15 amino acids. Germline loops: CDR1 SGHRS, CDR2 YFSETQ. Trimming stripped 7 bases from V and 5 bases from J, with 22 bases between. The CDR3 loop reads CASGSGHPDVHEQYF. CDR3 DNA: TGCGCCAGCGGATCTGGACACCCTGACGTCCACGAGCAGTACTTC.

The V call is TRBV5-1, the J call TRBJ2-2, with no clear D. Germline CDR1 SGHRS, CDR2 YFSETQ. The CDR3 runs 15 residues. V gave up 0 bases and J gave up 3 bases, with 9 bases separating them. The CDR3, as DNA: TGCGCCAGCAGCTTGGATCGGCACTACACCGGGGAGCTGTTTTTT. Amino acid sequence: CASSLDRHYTGELFF.

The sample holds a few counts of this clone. In nucleotides, the CDR3 is TGTGCCTGGAGTGTACCTAGCGGGGGGGCATTTCATGAGCAGTTCTTC. This encodes CAWSVPSGGAFHEQFF. The chain couples TRBV30 to TRBJ2-1; TRBD2 matches 12 bases. Germline trimming cut 0 bases from V and 8 bases from J; bases unmatched to any gene: 8. Per germline, CDR1 GTSNPN and CDR2 SVGIG (reference sequence). This CDR3 contains 16 residues.